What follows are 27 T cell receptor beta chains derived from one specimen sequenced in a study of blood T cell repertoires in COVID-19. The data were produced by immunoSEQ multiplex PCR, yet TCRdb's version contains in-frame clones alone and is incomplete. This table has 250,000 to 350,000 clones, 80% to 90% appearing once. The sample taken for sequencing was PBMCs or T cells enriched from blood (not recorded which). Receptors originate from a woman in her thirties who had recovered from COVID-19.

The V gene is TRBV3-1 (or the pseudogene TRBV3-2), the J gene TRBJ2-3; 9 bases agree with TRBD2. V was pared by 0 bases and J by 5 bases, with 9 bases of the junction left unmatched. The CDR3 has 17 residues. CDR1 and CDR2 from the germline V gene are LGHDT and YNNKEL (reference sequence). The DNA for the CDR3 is TGTGCCAGCAGCCAAGATATACTAGCGGGCCCCCTAGATACGCAGTATTTT. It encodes CASSQDILAGPLDTQYF.

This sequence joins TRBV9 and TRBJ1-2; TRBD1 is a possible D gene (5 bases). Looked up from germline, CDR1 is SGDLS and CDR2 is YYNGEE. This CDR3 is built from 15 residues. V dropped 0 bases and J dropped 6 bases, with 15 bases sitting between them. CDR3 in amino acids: CASSVATDKKDGYTF. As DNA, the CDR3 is TGTGCCAGCAGCGTAGCTACGGACAAGAAGGATGGCTACACCTTC.

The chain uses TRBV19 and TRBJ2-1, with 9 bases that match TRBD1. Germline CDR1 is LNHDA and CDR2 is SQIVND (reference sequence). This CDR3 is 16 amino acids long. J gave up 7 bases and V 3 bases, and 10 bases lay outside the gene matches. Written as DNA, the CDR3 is TGTGCCAGTAGTATTTTTCCGGGACAGGGAACGAATGAGCAGTTCTTC. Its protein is CASSIFPGQGTNEQFF.

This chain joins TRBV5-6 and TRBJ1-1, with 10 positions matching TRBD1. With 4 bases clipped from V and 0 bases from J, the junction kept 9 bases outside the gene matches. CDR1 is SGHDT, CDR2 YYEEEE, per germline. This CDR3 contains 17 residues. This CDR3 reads CASSPGDRGNLNTEAFF. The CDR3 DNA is TGTGCCAGCAGCCCCGGGGACAGGGGAAATCTGAACACTGAAGCTTTCTTT. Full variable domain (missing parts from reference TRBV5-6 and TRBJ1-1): DAGVTQSPTHLIKTRGQQVTLRCSPKSGHDTVSWYQQALGQGPQFIFQYYEEEERQRGNFPDRFSGHQFPNYSSELNVNALLLGDSALYLCASSPGDRGNLNTEAFFGQGTRLTVV.

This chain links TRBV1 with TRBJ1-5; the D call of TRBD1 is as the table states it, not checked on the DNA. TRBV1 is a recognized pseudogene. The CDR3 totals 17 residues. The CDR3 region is CTSSQEALSRVDQPQHF. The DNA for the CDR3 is TGCACCAGCAGCCAAGAGGCTTTGAGCAGGGTGGATCAGCCCCAGCATTTT.

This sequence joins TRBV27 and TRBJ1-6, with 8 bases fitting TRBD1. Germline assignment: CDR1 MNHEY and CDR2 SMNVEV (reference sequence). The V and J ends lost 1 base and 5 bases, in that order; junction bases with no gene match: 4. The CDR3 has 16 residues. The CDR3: CASSLFPTGDNSPLHF. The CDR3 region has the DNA TGTGCCAGCAGTTTATTTCCGACAGGGGATAATTCACCCCTCCACTTT.

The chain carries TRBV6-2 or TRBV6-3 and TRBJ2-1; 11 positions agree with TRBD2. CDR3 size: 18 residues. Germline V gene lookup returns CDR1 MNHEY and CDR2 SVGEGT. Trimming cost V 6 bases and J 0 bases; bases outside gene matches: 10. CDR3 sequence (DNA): TGTGCCAGCAGCCCTGGGACTAGCGGAGCCGGCTCCTACAATGAGCAGTTCTTC. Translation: CASSPGTSGAGSYNEQFF.

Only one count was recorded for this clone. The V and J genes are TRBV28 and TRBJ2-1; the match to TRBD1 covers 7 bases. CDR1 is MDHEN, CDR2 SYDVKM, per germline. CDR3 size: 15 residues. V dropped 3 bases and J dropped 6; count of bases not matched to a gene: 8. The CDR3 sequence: CASSFPLQGPNEQFF. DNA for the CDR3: TGTGCCAGCAGTTTCCCCCTACAGGGGCCCAATGAGCAGTTCTTC.

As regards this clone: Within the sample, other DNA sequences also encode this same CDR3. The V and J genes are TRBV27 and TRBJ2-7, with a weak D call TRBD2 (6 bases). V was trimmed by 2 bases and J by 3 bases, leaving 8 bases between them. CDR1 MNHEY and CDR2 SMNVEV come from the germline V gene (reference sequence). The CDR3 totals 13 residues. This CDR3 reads CASSLAGGYEQYF. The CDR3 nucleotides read TGTGCCAGCAGTTTAGCCGGGGGCTACGAGCAGTACTTC.

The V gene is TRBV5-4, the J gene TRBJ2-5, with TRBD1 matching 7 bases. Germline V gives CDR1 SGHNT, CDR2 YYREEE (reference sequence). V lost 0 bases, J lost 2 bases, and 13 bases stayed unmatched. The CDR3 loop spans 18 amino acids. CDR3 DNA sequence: TGTGCCAGCAGCTTGGCCCCGGGCAGGACAGGTTTTCAAGAGACCCAGTACTTC. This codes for CASSLAPGRTGFQETQYF.

In nucleotides, the CDR3 is TGTGCCAGCAGTTCCATACCGACATCTTACTACAATGAGCAGTTCTTC. Translated, it gives CASSSIPTSYYNEQFF. The chain links TRBV27 to TRBJ2-1; no firm D call. Germline V lookup: CDR1 MNHEY, CDR2 SMNVEV (reference sequence). V was cut by 4 bases and J by 3 bases, with 16 bases left in between. The CDR3 is 16 residues long.

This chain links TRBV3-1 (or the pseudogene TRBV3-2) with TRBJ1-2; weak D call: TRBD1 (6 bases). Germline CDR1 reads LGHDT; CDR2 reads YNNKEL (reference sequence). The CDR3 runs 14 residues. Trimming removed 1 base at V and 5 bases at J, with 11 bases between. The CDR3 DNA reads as TGTGCCAGCAGCCAAGGGGACGGACAGTATGGCTACACCTTC. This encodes CASSQGDGQYGYTF.

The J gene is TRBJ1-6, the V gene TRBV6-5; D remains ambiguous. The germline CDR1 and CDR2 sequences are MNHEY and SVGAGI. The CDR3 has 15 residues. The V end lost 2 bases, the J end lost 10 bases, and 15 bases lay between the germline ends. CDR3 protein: CASSYVEGGGSPLHF. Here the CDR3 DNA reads TGTGCCAGCAGTTACGTGGAAGGAGGAGGCTCACCCCTCCACTTT.

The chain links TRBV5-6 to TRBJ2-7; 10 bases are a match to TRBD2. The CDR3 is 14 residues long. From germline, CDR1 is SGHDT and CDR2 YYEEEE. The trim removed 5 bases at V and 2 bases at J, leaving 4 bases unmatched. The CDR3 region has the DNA TGTGCCAGCAGATATAGCGGGGGGACCTACGAGCAGTACTTC. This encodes CASRYSGGTYEQYF.

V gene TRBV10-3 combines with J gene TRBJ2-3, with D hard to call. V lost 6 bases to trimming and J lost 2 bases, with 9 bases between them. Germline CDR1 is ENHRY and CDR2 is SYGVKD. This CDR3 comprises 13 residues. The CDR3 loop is CAIRRDTTDTQYF. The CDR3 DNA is TGTGCCATCAGGCGAGACACCACAGATACGCAGTATTTT.

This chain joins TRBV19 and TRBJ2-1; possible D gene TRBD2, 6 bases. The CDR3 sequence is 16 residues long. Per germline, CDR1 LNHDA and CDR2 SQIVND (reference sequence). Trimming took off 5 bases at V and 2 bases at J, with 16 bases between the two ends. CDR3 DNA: TGTGCCAGTAGTTCCTTCGGCGGGAACGCCTACAATGAGCAGTTCTTC. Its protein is CASSSFGGNAYNEQFF.

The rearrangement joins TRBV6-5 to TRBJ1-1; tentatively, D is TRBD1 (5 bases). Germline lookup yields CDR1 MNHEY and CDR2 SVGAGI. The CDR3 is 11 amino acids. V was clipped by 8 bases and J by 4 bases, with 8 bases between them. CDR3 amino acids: CASYRLTEAFF. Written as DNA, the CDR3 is TGTGCCAGCTACAGGCTCACTGAAGCTTTCTTT.

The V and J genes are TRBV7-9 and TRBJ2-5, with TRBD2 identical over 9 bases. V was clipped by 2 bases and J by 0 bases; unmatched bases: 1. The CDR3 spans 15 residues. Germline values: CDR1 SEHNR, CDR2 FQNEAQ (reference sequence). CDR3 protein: CASSLLAGYQETQYF. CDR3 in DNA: TGTGCCAGCAGCTTACTAGCGGGGTACCAAGAGACCCAGTACTTC.

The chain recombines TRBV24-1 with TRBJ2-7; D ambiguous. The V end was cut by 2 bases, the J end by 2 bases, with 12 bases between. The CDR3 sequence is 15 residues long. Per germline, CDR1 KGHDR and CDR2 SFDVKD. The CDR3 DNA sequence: TGTGCCACCAGTGATTCCCGTAGACTGACCTACGAGCAGTACTTC. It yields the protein CATSDSRRLTYEQYF.

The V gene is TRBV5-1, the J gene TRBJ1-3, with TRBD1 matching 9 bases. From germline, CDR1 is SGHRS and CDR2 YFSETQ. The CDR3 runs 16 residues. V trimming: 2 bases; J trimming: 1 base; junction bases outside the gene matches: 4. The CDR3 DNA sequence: TGCGCCAGCAGCTTAACAGGGGGCATGTCTGGAAACACCATATATTTT. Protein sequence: CASSLTGGMSGNTIYF.

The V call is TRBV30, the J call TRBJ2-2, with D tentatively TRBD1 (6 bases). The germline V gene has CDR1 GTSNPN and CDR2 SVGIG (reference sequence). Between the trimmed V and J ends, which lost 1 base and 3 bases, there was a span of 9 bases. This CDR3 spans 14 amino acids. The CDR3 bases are TGTGCCTGGAGTGCAGGGGCGGACACCGGGGAGCTGTTTTTT. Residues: CAWSAGADTGELFF. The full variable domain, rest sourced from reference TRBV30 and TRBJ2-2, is SQTIHQWPATLVQPVGSPLSLECTVEGTSNPNLYWYRQAAGRGLQLLFYSVGIGQISSEVPQNLSASRPQDRQFILSSKKLLLSDSGFYLCAWSAGADTGELFFGEGSRLTVL.

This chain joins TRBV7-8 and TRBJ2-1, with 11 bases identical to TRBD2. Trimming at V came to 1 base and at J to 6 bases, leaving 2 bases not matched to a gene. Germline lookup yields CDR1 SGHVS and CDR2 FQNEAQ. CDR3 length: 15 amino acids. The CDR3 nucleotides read TGTGCCAGCAGCTTAGGTAGCGGGAGGGCCAATGAGCAGTTCTTC. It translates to CASSLGSGRANEQFF. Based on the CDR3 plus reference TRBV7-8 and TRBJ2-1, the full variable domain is GAGVSQSPRYKVAKRGQDVALRCDPISGHVSLFWYQQALGQGPEFLTYFQNEAQLDKSGLPSDRFFAERPEGSVSTLKIQRTQQEDSAVYLCASSLGSGRANEQFFGPGTRLTVL.

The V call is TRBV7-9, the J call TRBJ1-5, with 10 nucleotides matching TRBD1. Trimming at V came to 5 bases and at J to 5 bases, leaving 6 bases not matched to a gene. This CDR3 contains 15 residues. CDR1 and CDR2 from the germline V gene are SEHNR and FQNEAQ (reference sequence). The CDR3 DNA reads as TGTGCCAGCAGCCTTGGCGGACAGGGGGATCAGCCCCAGCATTTT. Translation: CASSLGGQGDQPQHF.

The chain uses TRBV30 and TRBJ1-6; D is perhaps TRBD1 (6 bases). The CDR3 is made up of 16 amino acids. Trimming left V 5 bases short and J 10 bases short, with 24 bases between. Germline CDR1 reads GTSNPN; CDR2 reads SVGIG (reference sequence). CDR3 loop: CAWSSAGGRPRSPLHF. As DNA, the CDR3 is TGTGCCTGGTCCTCGGCGGGGGGCAGGCCGAGGTCACCCCTCCACTTT.

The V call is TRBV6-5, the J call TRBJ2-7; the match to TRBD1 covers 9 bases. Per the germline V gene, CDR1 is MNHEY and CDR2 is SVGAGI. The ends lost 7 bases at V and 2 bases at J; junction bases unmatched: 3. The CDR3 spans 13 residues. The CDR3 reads CASTGTGPYEQYF. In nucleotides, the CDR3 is TGTGCCAGCACCGGGACAGGGCCCTACGAGCAGTACTTC.

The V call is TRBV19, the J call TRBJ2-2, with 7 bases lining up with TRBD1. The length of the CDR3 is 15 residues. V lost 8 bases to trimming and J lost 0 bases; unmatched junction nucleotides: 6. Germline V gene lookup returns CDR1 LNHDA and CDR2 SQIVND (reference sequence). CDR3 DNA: TGTGCCAGTTCCCAGGGGGTAGCGAACACCGGGGAGCTGTTTTTT. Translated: CASSQGVANTGELFF.

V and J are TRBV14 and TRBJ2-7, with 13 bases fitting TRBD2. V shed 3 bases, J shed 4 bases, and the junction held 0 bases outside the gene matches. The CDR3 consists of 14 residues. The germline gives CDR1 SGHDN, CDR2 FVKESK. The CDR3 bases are TGTGCCAGCAGCCAGGGACTAGCGGGATACGAGCAGTACTTC. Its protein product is CASSQGLAGYEQYF.